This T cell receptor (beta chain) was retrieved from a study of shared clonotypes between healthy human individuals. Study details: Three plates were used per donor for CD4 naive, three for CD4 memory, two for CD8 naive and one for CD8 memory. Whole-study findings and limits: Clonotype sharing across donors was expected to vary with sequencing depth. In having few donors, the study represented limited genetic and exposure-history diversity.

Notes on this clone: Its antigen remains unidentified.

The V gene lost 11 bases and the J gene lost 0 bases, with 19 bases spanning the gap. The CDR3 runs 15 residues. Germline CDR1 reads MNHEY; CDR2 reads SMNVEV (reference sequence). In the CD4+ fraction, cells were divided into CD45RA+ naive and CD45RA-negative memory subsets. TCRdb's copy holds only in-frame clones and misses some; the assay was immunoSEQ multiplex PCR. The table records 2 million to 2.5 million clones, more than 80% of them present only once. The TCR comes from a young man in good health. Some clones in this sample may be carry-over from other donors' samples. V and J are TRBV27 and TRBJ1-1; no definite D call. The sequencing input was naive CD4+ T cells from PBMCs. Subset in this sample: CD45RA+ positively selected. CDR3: CASSNGKRMNTEAFF. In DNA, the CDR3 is TGTGCCTCCTCCAATGGGAAACGGATGAACACTGAAGCTTTCTTT.